What follows are 4 T cell receptor beta chains derived from one specimen sequenced in a study of blood T cell repertoires in COVID-19. Produced via immunoSEQ multiplex PCR; TCRdb's table is partial and in-frame only. The sample holds over 200,000 clones, 80% to 85% seen once. The sequenced material came from PBMCs or T cells enriched from blood (not recorded which). The receptors shown here come from a woman between 35 and 50 years old who had recovered from COVID-19.

The chain joins TRBV6-5 to TRBJ1-1; D not resolved. The CDR3 length is 14 residues. V was pared by 11 bases and J by 5 bases, with 21 bases between. CDR1 and CDR2 (germline): MNHEY, SVGAGI. The CDR3 DNA is TGTGCCGCATATGGAGGGAAACATCGGACTGAAGCTTTCTTT. Translating it yields CAAYGGKHRTEAFF.

This clone was observed a few times. The gene calls are TRBV10-1 and TRBJ2-1; 10 bases align to TRBD2. This CDR3 comprises 16 residues. J gave up 10 bases and V 3 bases, and 12 bases lay outside the gene matches. Germline loops: CDR1 WNHNN, CDR2 SYGVQD (reference sequence). CDR3 residues: CASSDRASGRTREQFF. CDR3 bases: TGCGCCAGCAGTGATCGGGCTAGCGGGAGAACCAGGGAGCAGTTCTTC.

V usage is TRBV27 and J usage is TRBJ1-2; a possible D gene is TRBD1 (5 bases). CDR1 is MNHEY, CDR2 SMNVEV, per germline (reference sequence). The CDR3 consists of 13 residues. Trimming took 5 bases from V and 1 from J, leaving 8 bases between them. The CDR3 loop reads CASSIQGNYGYTF. CDR3 bases: TGTGCCAGCAGTATTCAGGGTAACTATGGCTACACCTTC.

The rearrangement joins TRBV18 to TRBJ1-1; possibly TRBD1 for D (6 bases). V lost 3 bases to trimming and J lost 4 bases, with 15 bases between them. The CDR3 totals 15 residues. Germline V lookup: CDR1 KGHSH, CDR2 LQKENI. The CDR3 here is CASSPFQGQVTEAFF. CDR3 bases: TGTGCCAGCTCACCTTTTCAGGGGCAGGTCACTGAAGCTTTCTTT.